The 15 T cell receptor beta chains in this list originate from one sample, sequenced in a study of blood T cell repertoires in COVID-19 (TCRdb year 2020). Library preparation was by the immunoSEQ multiplex PCR assay. TCRdb provides this immuneACCESS table in a form limited to in-frame rearrangements. Some clones are lacking; in checked studies, under half of them reflect an unresolved V gene, and why the rest are absent is not known. Here the sample has around 170,000 clones; about 85% occur a single time. The ten largest make up under 3% of the sample. Sequencing used peripheral blood. Receptors were obtained from a woman in her 30s with active or convalescent COVID-19.

The rearrangement joins TRBV20-1 to TRBJ1-5; 7 bases are shared with TRBD1. CDR1 is DFQATT and CDR2 is SNEGSKA in the germline V gene (reference sequence). The junction had 6 bases not matched to a gene; V was cut back by 3 bases and J by 4 bases. The CDR3 extends over 14 amino acids. The CDR3 region is CSASSGQANQPQHF. The CDR3 nucleotides read TGCAGTGCTAGTTCTGGACAGGCAAATCAGCCCCAGCATTTT.

V and J are TRBV5-1 and TRBJ2-5, with 11 bases aligning to TRBD2. From germline, CDR1 is SGHRS and CDR2 YFSETQ. This CDR3 contains 15 residues. The trim removed 2 bases at V and 2 bases at J, leaving 2 bases unmatched. The CDR3 reads CASSLLAGAQETQYF. CDR3 bases: TGCGCCAGCAGCTTACTAGCGGGGGCACAAGAGACCCAGTACTTC. The full variable domain, rest sourced from reference TRBV5-1 and TRBJ2-5, is KAGVTQTPRYLIKTRGQQVTLSCSPISGHRSVSWYQQTPGQGLQFLFEYFSETQRNKGNFPGRFSGRQFSNSRSEMNVSTLELGDSALYLCASSLLAGAQETQYFGPGTRLLVL.

This rearrangement joins TRBV5-1 to TRBJ2-5; TRBD2 aligns across 9 bases. Germline V gene sequence: CDR1 SGHRS, CDR2 YFSETQ. J gave up 1 base and V 4 bases, and 5 bases lay outside the gene matches. This CDR3 has 15 amino acids. CDR3 amino acids: CASSAVAGVQETQYF. The CDR3 DNA is TGCGCCAGCAGCGCAGTAGCGGGGGTCCAAGAGACCCAGTACTTC.

The chain uses TRBV7-9 and TRBJ2-1, with a possible D match to TRBD2 (5 bases). With 4 bases removed from V and 3 bases from J, the gap between germline ends came to 13 bases. Per germline, CDR1 SEHNR and CDR2 FQNEAQ (reference sequence). The CDR3 sequence is 15 residues long. CDR3 protein: CASSSPGSDYNEQFF. The CDR3 DNA reads as TGTGCCAGCAGCTCCCCGGGTAGCGACTACAATGAGCAGTTCTTC.

The chain employs TRBV6-5 and TRBJ1-6, with 9 bases lining up with TRBD1. This CDR3 is 15 amino acids long. Germline V gene sequence: CDR1 MNHEY, CDR2 SVGAGI. J was trimmed by 6 bases and V by 9 bases; bases with no gene match: 9. CDR3 in DNA: TGTGCCAGGGGGTGGGACAGGGTTGGTAATTCACCCCTCCACTTT. Protein: CARGWDRVGNSPLHF.

Only a few counts were recorded for this clone. The V gene is TRBV3-1 (or the pseudogene TRBV3-2), the J gene TRBJ1-6; 7 bases are shared with TRBD1. The CDR3 extends over 12 amino acids. CDR1 is LGHDT and CDR2 is YNNKEL in the germline V gene (reference sequence). V was clipped by 8 bases and J by 14 bases; unmatched bases: 9. The CDR3 is CASEGQSLALHF. The CDR3 region has the DNA TGTGCCAGCGAGGGACAGTCTCTCGCCCTCCACTTT.

A single count supports this clone. The rearrangement joins TRBV12-3 or TRBV12-4 to TRBJ1-1; unclear D gene. Trimming shortened V by 3 bases and J by 8 bases, and 10 bases separated the two germline ends. This CDR3 region has 12 residues. This CDR3 reads CASSFIISEAFF. DNA of the CDR3: TGTGCCAGCAGTTTTATTATTTCGGAAGCTTTCTTT.

The chain has TRBV2 and TRBJ1-5, with 7 bases that match TRBD1. This CDR3 comprises 16 residues. Looked up from germline, CDR1 is SNHLY and CDR2 is FYNNEI. Trimming at V came to 5 bases and at J to 4 bases, leaving 11 bases not matched to a gene. The DNA for the CDR3 is TGTGCCAGCAGTCAACCCGGGACAGAGTCTAATCAGCCCCAGCATTTT. Protein product: CASSQPGTESNQPQHF.

The chain recombines TRBV30 with TRBJ2-7, with a tentative D call TRBD2 (5 bases). The CDR3 has 12 amino acids. Germline CDR1 and CDR2: GTSNPN and SVGIG (reference sequence). V lost 4 bases, J lost 5 bases, and 12 bases lay in between. The CDR3: CAWKGRRDEQYF. The CDR3 region has the DNA TGTGCCTGGAAAGGGAGAAGAGACGAGCAGTACTTC.

The chain has TRBV19 and TRBJ2-7; D unresolved. Germline V gives CDR1 LNHDA, CDR2 SQIVND (reference sequence). The CDR3 runs 14 residues. Trimming took 5 bases from V and 0 from J, leaving 11 bases between them. As DNA, the CDR3 is TGTGCCAGTAGTTTACGGTCCCTCTCCTACGAGCAGTACTTC. It specifies CASSLRSLSYEQYF.

The rearrangement joins TRBV11-3 to TRBJ2-1, with TRBD2 identical over 16 bases. The CDR3 is 18 residues long. J was trimmed by 7 bases and V by 3 bases; bases with no gene match: 9. Germline assignment: CDR1 SGHNT and CDR2 YENEEA. The CDR3 coding sequence is TGTGCCAGCAGCTTGGGACTAGCGGGAGGGGGGTCCGAGAATGAGCAGTTCTTC. Translation: CASSLGLAGGGSENEQFF.

The V gene is TRBV27, the J gene TRBJ2-2, with a possible D match to TRBD2 (5 bases). This CDR3 is 20 amino acids long. Trimming removed 7 bases from V and 2 bases from J, with 29 bases in between. Germline V gene data show CDR1 as MNHEY and CDR2 as SMNVEV (reference sequence). The CDR3 DNA reads as TGTGCCAGCATGAGGGAACCACCCCATTTATTTGGAGTCAACACCGGGGAGCTGTTTTTT. Translation: CASMREPPHLFGVNTGELFF.

This clone is a singleton in its sample. In nucleotides, the CDR3 is TGTGCCAGTAGTACGACCGTACTAAATGAAAAACTGTTTTTT. Its translation: CASSTTVLNEKLFF. The V gene is TRBV19, the J gene TRBJ1-4; D is unresolved. The germline V gene has CDR1 LNHDA and CDR2 SQIVND (reference sequence). With 4 bases removed from V and 5 bases from J, the gap between germline ends came to 11 bases. The CDR3 contains 14 residues.

V and J are TRBV11-2 and TRBJ2-7, with D unclear. The ends were cut back, 2 bases at V and 7 bases at J, with 15 bases in the middle. The V gene's germline CDR1 is SGHAT and CDR2 FQNNGV. The CDR3 consists of 14 residues. In DNA form, the CDR3 reads TGTGCCAGCAGCTTAATATACGGGTCGGAGGAGCAGTACTTC. Translation gives CASSLIYGSEEQYF.

The chain couples TRBV19 to TRBJ1-4, with unresolved D. CDR1 and CDR2 (germline): LNHDA, SQIVND (reference sequence). V was cut by 0 bases and J by 0 bases, with 5 bases left in between. The CDR3 covers 15 residues. CDR3 DNA: TGTGCCAGTAGTATAGACAGTGCAACTAATGAAAAACTGTTTTTT. Translated, it gives CASSIDSATNEKLFF.